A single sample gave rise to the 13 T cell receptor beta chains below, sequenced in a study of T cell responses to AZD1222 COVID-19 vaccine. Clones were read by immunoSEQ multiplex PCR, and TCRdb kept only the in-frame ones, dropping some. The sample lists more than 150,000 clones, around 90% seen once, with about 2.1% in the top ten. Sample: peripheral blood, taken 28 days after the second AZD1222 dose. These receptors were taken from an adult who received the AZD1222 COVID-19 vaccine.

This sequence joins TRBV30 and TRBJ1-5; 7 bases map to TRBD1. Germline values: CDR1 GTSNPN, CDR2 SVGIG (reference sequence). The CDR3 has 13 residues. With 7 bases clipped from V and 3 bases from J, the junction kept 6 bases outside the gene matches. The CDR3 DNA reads TGTGCCTCCTCGGGACAGTTCAATCAGCCCCAGCATTTT. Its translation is CASSGQFNQPQHF.

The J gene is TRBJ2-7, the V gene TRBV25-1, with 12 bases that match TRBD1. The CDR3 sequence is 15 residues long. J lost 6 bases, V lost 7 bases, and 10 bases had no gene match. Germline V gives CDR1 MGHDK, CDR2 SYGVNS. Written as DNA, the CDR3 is TGTGCCAGCACCGATTCCGGGACAGGGGGCTTCGAGCAGTACTTC. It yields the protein CASTDSGTGGFEQYF.

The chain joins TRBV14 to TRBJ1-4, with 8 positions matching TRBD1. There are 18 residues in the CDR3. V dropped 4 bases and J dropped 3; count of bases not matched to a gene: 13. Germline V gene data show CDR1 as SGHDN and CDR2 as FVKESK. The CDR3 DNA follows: TGTGCCAGCAGCCCGCGTCCAGGACAGGGATTGTCTAATGAAAAACTGTTTTTT. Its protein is CASSPRPGQGLSNEKLFF. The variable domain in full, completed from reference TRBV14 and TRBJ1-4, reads EAGVTQFPSHSVIEKGQTVTLRCDPISGHDNLYWYRRVMGKEIKFLLHFVKESKQDESGMPNNRFLAERTGGTYSTLKVQPAELEDSGVYFCASSPRPGQGLSNEKLFFGSGTQLSVL.

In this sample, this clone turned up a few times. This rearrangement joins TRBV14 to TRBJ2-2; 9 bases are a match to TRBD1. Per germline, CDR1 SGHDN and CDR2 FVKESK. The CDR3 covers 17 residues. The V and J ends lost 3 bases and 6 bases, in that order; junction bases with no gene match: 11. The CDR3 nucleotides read TGTGCCAGCAGCCACGAGGGACAGGGAAGGTCGGCCGGGGAGCTGTTTTTT. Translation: CASSHEGQGRSAGELFF.

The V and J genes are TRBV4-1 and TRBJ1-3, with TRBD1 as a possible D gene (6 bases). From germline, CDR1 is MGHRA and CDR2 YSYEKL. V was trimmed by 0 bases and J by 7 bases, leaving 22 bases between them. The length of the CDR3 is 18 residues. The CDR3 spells CASSQDGRTAYSANTIYF. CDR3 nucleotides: TGCGCCAGCAGCCAAGATGGACGGACAGCTTACTCTGCGAACACCATATATTTT.

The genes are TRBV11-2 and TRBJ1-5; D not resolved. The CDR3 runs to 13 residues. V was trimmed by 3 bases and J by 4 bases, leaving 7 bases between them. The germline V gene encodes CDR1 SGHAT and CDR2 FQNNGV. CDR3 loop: CASSFSDNQPQHF. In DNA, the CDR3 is TGTGCCAGCAGCTTCTCCGATAATCAGCCCCAGCATTTT.

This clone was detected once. The CDR3 loop is CASSPALYEQYF. The CDR3 DNA follows: TGTGCCAGCTCCCCCGCCCTGTACGAGCAGTACTTC. The V gene is TRBV18, the J gene TRBJ2-7; D is unresolved. Looked up from germline, CDR1 is KGHSH and CDR2 is LQKENI. The CDR3 runs 12 residues. Trimming stripped 6 bases from V and 4 bases from J, with 10 bases between. Full variable domain (rest looked up from reference TRBV18 and TRBJ2-7): NAGVMQNPRHLVRRRGQEARLRCSPMKGHSHVYWYRQLPEEGLKFMVYLQKENIIDESGMPKERFSAEFPKEGPSILRIQQVVRGDSAAYFCASSPALYEQYFGPGTRLTVT.

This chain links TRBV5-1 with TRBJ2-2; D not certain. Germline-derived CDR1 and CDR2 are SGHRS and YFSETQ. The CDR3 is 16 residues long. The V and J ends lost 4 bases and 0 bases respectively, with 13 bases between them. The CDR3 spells CASSRHEYTNTGELFF. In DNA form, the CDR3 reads TGCGCCAGCAGCCGACACGAATATACGAACACCGGGGAGCTGTTTTTT.

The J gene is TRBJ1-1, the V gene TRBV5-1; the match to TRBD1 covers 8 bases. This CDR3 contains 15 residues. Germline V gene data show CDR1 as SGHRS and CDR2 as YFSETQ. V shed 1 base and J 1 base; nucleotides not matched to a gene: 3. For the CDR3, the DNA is TGCGCCAGCAGCTTGTTAGGACAGGGGAACACTGAAGCTTTCTTT. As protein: CASSLLGQGNTEAFF.

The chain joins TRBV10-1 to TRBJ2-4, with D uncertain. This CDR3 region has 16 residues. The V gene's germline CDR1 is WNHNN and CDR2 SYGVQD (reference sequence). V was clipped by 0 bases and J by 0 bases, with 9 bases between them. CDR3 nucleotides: TGCGCCAGCAGTGAGTCCCCCAGGATAGCCAAAAACATTCAGTACTTC. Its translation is CASSESPRIAKNIQYF.

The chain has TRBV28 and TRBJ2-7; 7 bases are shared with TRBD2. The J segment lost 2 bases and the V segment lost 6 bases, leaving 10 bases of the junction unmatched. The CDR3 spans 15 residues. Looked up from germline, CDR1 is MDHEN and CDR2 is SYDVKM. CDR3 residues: CASRGRVAPTYEQYF. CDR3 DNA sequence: TGTGCCAGCAGGGGGAGGGTGGCTCCGACCTACGAGCAGTACTTC.

This CDR3 reads CAWSADGYNSPLHF. The CDR3 DNA is TGTGCCTGGAGTGCCGACGGGTATAATTCACCCCTCCACTTT. The chain carries TRBV30 and TRBJ1-6, with unresolved D. This CDR3 contains 14 residues. Trimming took off 1 base at V and 4 bases at J, with 8 bases between the two ends. Germline CDR1 reads GTSNPN; CDR2 reads SVGIG (reference sequence).

This CDR3 reads CASSYGEGVGETQYF. The DNA for the CDR3 is TGTGCCAGCAGTTATGGGGAGGGAGTTGGAGAGACCCAGTACTTC. The chain links TRBV6-5 to TRBJ2-5, with TRBD2 identical over 7 bases. V was pared by 3 bases and J by 4 bases, with 8 bases of the junction left unmatched. The CDR3 covers 15 residues. Germline V lookup: CDR1 MNHEY, CDR2 SVGAGI.